The next 23 T cell receptor beta chains were all read from a single sample in a study of regulatory T cells in long-lasting Graves disease. Time point reported: newly diagnosed GD, antithyroid drugs for less than 3 months. Extracted PBMC RNA gave rise to the TCR library. For TCR beta, libraries came from iRepertoire HTBI primers and Arm-PCR of CDR3 regions. TCRdb itself ran the multiplex PCR reads through MiXCR, one entry per CDR3 protein. The table records 350,000 to 450,000 distinct CDR3 sequences, approximately 16% of them present only once. These data also featured in a second study, about T cells in Graves' hyperthyroidism and ophthalmopathy.

The sample here was peripheral blood mononuclear cells (PBMCs), taken at new diagnosis, from a patient treated with antithyroid drugs. The receptors shown here come from a woman between 40 and 55 years old with Graves disease.

This clonotype was detected many times. The V and J genes are TRBV28 and TRBJ2-1; maybe TRBD2 (6 bases). CDR1 MDHEN and CDR2 SYDVKM come from the germline V gene. V was cut by 4 bases and J by 2 bases, with 9 bases left in between. The CDR3 covers 14 residues. This chain's CDR3 is CASSWRLAYNEQFF. In DNA, the CDR3 is TGTGCCAGCAGTTGGAGACTAGCCTACAATGAGCAGTTCTTC.

This clonotype was found many times. The chain uses TRBV12-3 or TRBV12-4 and TRBJ2-3; D assignment may be TRBD1 or TRBD2 (5 bases each). V was trimmed by 6 bases and J by 5 bases, leaving 9 bases between them. The CDR3 totals 12 residues. In DNA, the CDR3 is TGTGCCAGCAGCCGTGGGGGAGATACGCAGTATTTT. This codes for CASSRGGDTQYF.

This clonotype has at least ten counts. Here the CDR3 reads CASMAGGLTKNIQYF. Here the CDR3 DNA reads TGTGCCAGCATGGCTGGGGGACTAACCAAAAACATTCAGTACTTC. This sequence joins TRBV11-2 and TRBJ2-4; 7 nucleotides line up with TRBD2. With V trimmed by 7 bases and J by 2 bases, 8 bases remained unmatched. CDR3 length: 15 amino acids. CDR1 and CDR2 (germline): SGHAT, FQNNGV. Full variable domain (remainder filled in from reference TRBV11-2 and TRBJ2-4): EAGVAQSPRYKIIEKRQSVAFWCNPISGHATLYWYQQILGQGPKLLIQFQNNGVVDDSQLPKDRFSAERLKGVDSTLKIQPAKLEDSAVYLCASMAGGLTKNIQYFGAGTRLSVL.

V is TRBV11-3 and J is TRBJ1-4, with 9 bases aligning to TRBD1. Germline V gene sequence: CDR1 SGHNT, CDR2 YENEEA. The V gene end was trimmed by 5 bases and the J gene end by 2 bases; junction bases not matched to a gene: 6. There are 16 residues in the CDR3. The CDR3 bases are TGTGCCAGCAGCCGTGGACAGGGGTCGACTAATGAAAAACTGTTTTTT. It specifies CASSRGQGSTNEKLFF.

This clonotype was counted many times. The rearrangement joins TRBV3-1 to TRBJ1-6; possible D gene TRBD1, 5 bases. The CDR3 totals 14 residues. V lost 5 bases, J lost 7 bases, and 12 bases lay in between. In germline, CDR1 is LGHDT, CDR2 YNNKEL (reference sequence). The CDR3: CASSYGTGNSPLHF. In nucleotides, the CDR3 is TGTGCCAGCAGCTATGGGACCGGGAATTCACCCCTCCACTTT.

This clonotype was counted many times. Sequence at one end of the junction differs from germline and may be a read error. This chain uses TRBV12-3 or TRBV12-4 with TRBJ2-7; no clear D gene. The CDR3 consists of 13 residues. CDR3 sequence reads: CASSLAPGYEQYF. The CDR3 bases are TGTGCCAGCAGCTTAGCTCCGGGCTACGAGCAGTACTTC.

This clonotype has only a few counts. This chain uses TRBV3-1 with TRBJ2-6; D unclear. The V end lost 7 bases, the J end lost 2 bases, and 6 bases lay between the germline ends. This CDR3 is built from 13 residues. CDR1 and CDR2 (germline): LGHDT, YNNKEL (reference sequence). CDR3 loop: CASTPPGANVLTF. CDR3 DNA: TGTGCCAGCACCCCTCCTGGGGCCAACGTCCTGACTTTC.

This clonotype was observed many times. The chain carries TRBV30 and TRBJ1-5, with D uncertain. The CDR3 extends over 13 amino acids. V was clipped by 0 bases and J by 3 bases, with 6 bases between them. CDR1 is GTSNPN and CDR2 is SVGIG in the germline V gene (reference sequence). CDR3 bases: TGTGCCTGGAGTGTACAGAACAATCAGCCCCAGCATTTT. Translating it yields CAWSVQNNQPQHF. Looking up the rest from reference TRBV30 and TRBJ1-5 gives the full variable domain: SQTIHQWPATLVQPVGSPLSLECTVEGTSNPNLYWYRQAAGRGLQLLFYSVGIGQISSEVPQNLSASRPQDRQFILSSKKLLLSDSGFYLCAWSVQNNQPQHFGDGTRLSIL.

The sample holds a few counts of this clonotype. This chain connects TRBV28 to TRBJ1-5; D not resolved. Germline assignment: CDR1 MDHEN and CDR2 SYDVKM. This CDR3 region has 12 residues. Trimming removed 7 bases at V and 1 base at J, with 5 bases between. The CDR3 region is CASTRSNQPQHF. The CDR3 region has the DNA TGTGCCAGCACGCGCAGCAATCAGCCCCAGCATTTT.

A single count supports this clonotype. The junction shows a germline mismatch at one end, possibly a read error. This chain uses TRBV7-3 with TRBJ1-5, with D unclear. This CDR3 is 12 amino acids long. CDR1 is SGHTA and CDR2 is FQGTGA in the germline V gene. The CDR3 here is CTSSLSSQPQHF. The CDR3 DNA sequence: TGTACCAGCAGCTTAAGCAGTCAGCCCCAGCATTTT.

In DNA form, the CDR3 reads TGTGCCAGTATCCACGGGGGGGGGGAGCAGTTCTTC. Its protein is CASIHGGGEQFF. V gene TRBV19 combines with J gene TRBJ2-1, with 8 bases matching TRBD2. Trimming removed 7 bases from V and 10 bases from J; junction bases left unmatched: 6. The CDR3 sequence is 12 residues long. The germline V gene has CDR1 LNHDA and CDR2 SQIVND (reference sequence).

This clonotype was counted many times. The chain recombines TRBV7-8 with TRBJ2-3; D is unclear. The CDR3 contains 13 residues. Trimming removed 8 bases at V and 5 bases at J, with 14 bases between. Germline CDR1 SGHVS, CDR2 FQNEAQ. The CDR3 region is CASEELRGDTQYF. The CDR3 nucleotides read TGTGCCAGCGAGGAGCTGCGCGGAGATACGCAGTATTTT.

V and J are TRBV18 and TRBJ1-6; 12 nucleotides match TRBD1. Germline trimming cut 2 bases from V and 11 bases from J; bases unmatched to any gene: 13. Looked up from germline, CDR1 is KGHSH and CDR2 is LQKENI. The CDR3 sequence is 18 residues long. CDR3 protein: CASSPITGTGGRDTPLHF. In nucleotides, the CDR3 is TGTGCCAGCTCACCAATTACCGGGACAGGGGGCCGGGATACACCCCTCCACTTT.

This clonotype was detected only a few times. J is TRBJ2-3 and V is TRBV6-1, with D perhaps given as TRBD1 or TRBD2 (8 bases each). Germline V gene data show CDR1 as MNHNS and CDR2 as SASEGT. This CDR3 spans 18 amino acids. With 6 bases removed from V and 4 bases from J, the gap between germline ends came to 26 bases. The CDR3 loop is CASSRGQGYGAGADTQYF. The CDR3 DNA reads TGTGCCAGCAGCCGAGGACAGGGTTATGGAGCGGGAGCAGATACGCAGTATTTT.

V and J are TRBV20-1 and TRBJ2-1; D assignment may be TRBD1 or TRBD2 (5 bases each). V was clipped by 5 bases and J by 5 bases, with 16 bases between them. Germline values: CDR1 DFQATT, CDR2 SNEGSKA (reference sequence). This CDR3 has 14 residues. CDR3 residues: CSAEGPPGDNEQFF. CDR3 nucleotide sequence: TGCAGTGCTGAGGGACCGCCTGGCGACAATGAGCAGTTCTTC.

The rearrangement joins TRBV29-1 to TRBJ1-4; tentative D call: TRBD1 (6 bases). Deletions cut 7 bases from V and 2 bases from J, with 11 bases between. The germline gives CDR1 SQVTM, CDR2 ANQGSEA. The CDR3 loop spans 13 amino acids. DNA for the CDR3: TGCAGCGCCACAAGGGGGACTAATGAAAAACTGTTTTTT. Its translation is CSATRGTNEKLFF.

This chain uses TRBV7-8 with TRBJ2-6; the D gene is possibly TRBD2 (5 bases). The V end lost 5 bases, the J end lost 2 bases, and 16 bases lay between the germline ends. The CDR3 length is 17 residues. Germline V lookup: CDR1 SGHVS, CDR2 FQNEAQ. CDR3 nucleotides: TGTGCCAGCAGCCAAGGACGGACTTCACCTGGGGCCAACGTCCTGACTTTC. It yields the protein CASSQGRTSPGANVLTF. Full variable domain (outside the CDR3, taken from reference TRBV7-8 and TRBJ2-6): GAGVSQSPRYKVAKRGQDVALRCDPISGHVSLFWYQQALGQGPEFLTYFQNEAQLDKSGLPSDRFFAERPEGSVSTLKIQRTQQEDSAVYLCASSQGRTSPGANVLTFGAGSRLTVL.

This clonotype appeared a single time. This chain links TRBV7-2 with TRBJ2-2; 9 bases align to TRBD2. The V and J ends lost 1 base and 3 bases, in that order; junction bases with no gene match: 6. CDR3 length: 17 amino acids. Germline values: CDR1 SGHTA, CDR2 FQGNSA. The CDR3 loop is CASSLGGTSRDTGELFF. The CDR3 bases are TGTGCCAGCAGCTTAGGAGGGACTAGCCGGGACACCGGGGAGCTGTTTTTT.

The rearrangement links TRBV28 to TRBJ2-3; no clear D gene. Germline CDR1 reads MDHEN; CDR2 reads SYDVKM. The germline V and J ends were trimmed by 3 bases and 5 bases, with 15 bases remaining between them. The CDR3 is 15 amino acids. The CDR3, as DNA: TGTGCCAGCAGTTTCACCCTTTTGGGCAGAGATACGCAGTATTTT. Its translation is CASSFTLLGRDTQYF.

This clonotype was counted a single time. The V gene is TRBV15, the J gene TRBJ2-7; D is possibly TRBD1 or TRBD2 (6 bases each). Germline V gene lookup returns CDR1 LNHNV and CDR2 YYDKDF (reference sequence). The V end was cut by 3 bases, the J end by 3 bases, with 15 bases between. The CDR3 totals 15 residues. DNA of the CDR3: TGTGCCACCAGCAGGGGGGGCGGAAGCGACTACGAGCAGTACTTC. Its translation is CATSRGGGSDYEQYF.

There are many counts of this clonotype. The chain uses TRBV3-1 and TRBJ1-4; perhaps TRBD1 as D (5 bases). The CDR3 runs to 16 residues. The germline CDR1 and CDR2 sequences are LGHDT and YNNKEL (reference sequence). V was cut by 0 bases and J by 5 bases, with 13 bases left in between. For the CDR3, the DNA is TGTGCCAGCAGCCAAGACCCACAAGGGGTCAATGAAAAACTGTTTTTT. Its translation is CASSQDPQGVNEKLFF.

The chain couples TRBV19 to TRBJ1-1; D unclear. V dropped 2 bases and J dropped 8 bases, with 9 bases sitting between them. Germline CDR1 reads LNHDA; CDR2 reads SQIVND (reference sequence). The length of the CDR3 is 12 residues. The chain's CDR3 is CASSITPSEAFF. The CDR3 DNA follows: TGTGCCAGTAGTATAACCCCGTCGGAAGCTTTCTTT.

This clonotype was counted at least ten times. The V call is TRBV29-1, the J call TRBJ1-4; 8 nucleotides line up with TRBD1. The CDR3 covers 14 residues. J was trimmed by 7 bases and V by 7 bases; bases with no gene match: 11. Germline CDR1 reads SQVTM; CDR2 reads ANQGSEA. The CDR3 sequence is CSAAGGYESEKLFF. CDR3 DNA: TGCAGCGCCGCAGGGGGCTATGAGAGTGAAAAACTGTTTTTT.